Below are 10 T cell receptor beta chains sequenced from a single sample in a study of brain T cells in children with intractable seizures. The table came from immunoSEQ multiplex PCR; TCRdb's copy has only in-frame clones and leaves some out. The repertoire holds 75,000 to 80,000 clones, with roughly 91% as singletons. Sample: peripheral blood, taken at surgery. These receptor sequences come from a boy under three years old with tuberous sclerosis and intractable seizures.

This rearrangement joins TRBV9 to TRBJ2-5, with D tentatively TRBD1 or TRBD2 (5 bases each). Germline CDR1 is SGDLS and CDR2 is YYNGEE. CDR3 size: 15 residues. V lost 2 bases and J 1 base, leaving 12 bases between the germline ends. DNA of the CDR3: TGTGCCAGCAGCGTTGAGGGGACGGGCCAAGAGACCCAGTACTTC. Translating it yields CASSVEGTGQETQYF. The full variable domain, its missing parts supplied by reference TRBV9 and TRBJ2-5, is DSGVTQTPKHLITATGQRVTLRCSPRSGDLSVYWYQQSLDQGLQFLIQYYNGEERAKGNILERFSAQQFPDLHSELNLSSLELGDSALYFCASSVEGTGQETQYFGPGTRLLVL.

V and J are TRBV3-1 (or the pseudogene TRBV3-2) and TRBJ2-1; D might be TRBD2 (6 bases). Germline assignment: CDR1 LGHDT and CDR2 YNNKEL (reference sequence). CDR3 length: 17 residues. Trimming stripped 6 bases from V and 8 bases from J, with 26 bases between. The CDR3 loop is CASSSRDFIFLRYEQFF. In DNA form, the CDR3 reads TGTGCCAGCAGTTCCCGGGACTTTATTTTCCTACGGTATGAGCAGTTCTTC.

This chain joins TRBV25-1 and TRBJ1-2; no firm D call. Trimming removed 4 bases from V and 6 bases from J, with 3 bases in between. CDR1 MGHDK and CDR2 SYGVNS come from the germline V gene. CDR3 length: 10 amino acids. CDR3 nucleotide sequence: TGTGCCAGCAGTGCCAATGGCTACACCTTC. As protein: CASSANGYTF.

The chain links TRBV7-9 to TRBJ1-5; no reliable D call. The V gene lost 3 bases and the J gene lost 6 bases, with 12 bases spanning the gap. Germline CDR1 is SEHNR and CDR2 is FQNEAQ (reference sequence). The CDR3 is made up of 14 amino acids. CDR3 in amino acids: CASSFDQAGQPQHF. As DNA, the CDR3 is TGTGCCAGCAGCTTCGACCAAGCAGGTCAGCCCCAGCATTTT.

The genes are TRBV10-3 and TRBJ1-5; no definite D call. Trimming removed 5 bases at V and 5 bases at J, with 13 bases between. The V gene's germline CDR1 is ENHRY and CDR2 SYGVKD. CDR3 size: 14 residues. The DNA of the CDR3 is TGTGCCATCAGTTCGACAACAAGGGATCAGCCCCAGCATTTT. Translation gives CAISSTTRDQPQHF.

This chain uses TRBV11-3 with TRBJ2-2; no clear D. The V end was cut by 5 bases, the J end by 1 base, with 5 bases between. This CDR3 spans 13 amino acids. Looked up from germline, CDR1 is SGHNT and CDR2 is YENEEA. CDR3 in amino acids: CASSPQNTGELFF. The CDR3, as DNA: TGTGCCAGCAGCCCACAGAACACCGGGGAGCTGTTTTTT.

The chain has TRBV27 and TRBJ2-3; 9 nucleotides match TRBD1. Germline CDR1 reads MNHEY; CDR2 reads SMNVEV (reference sequence). Trimming cost V 5 bases and J 0 bases; bases outside gene matches: 3. This CDR3 has 15 residues. The CDR3, as DNA: TGTGCCAGCAGTCGACAGGGGGAAAGCACAGATACGCAGTATTTT. Protein: CASSRQGESTDTQYF.

Comment on this clone: Within the sample, other DNA sequences also encode this same CDR3. The rearrangement joins TRBV5-6 to TRBJ1-1, with D possibly being TRBD1 (5 bases). V lost 2 bases to trimming and J lost 3 bases, with 5 bases between them. CDR1 is SGHDT and CDR2 is YYEEEE in the germline V gene. This CDR3 is 12 amino acids long. CDR3 residues: CASSLGDTEAFF. Here the CDR3 DNA reads TGTGCCAGCAGCTTAGGGGACACTGAAGCTTTCTTT.

This chain connects TRBV5-1 to TRBJ2-7; possible D gene TRBD1, 6 bases. The CDR3 is 15 residues long. Trimming left V 2 bases short and J 3 bases short, with 15 bases between. The germline V gene encodes CDR1 SGHRS and CDR2 YFSETQ. The chain's CDR3 is CASSFSGTPVYEQYF. The DNA of the CDR3 is TGCGCCAGCAGCTTCTCCGGGACACCGGTCTACGAGCAGTACTTC.

The rearrangement uses TRBV28 and TRBJ2-4; TRBD2 is a possible D gene (5 bases). In germline, CDR1 is MDHEN, CDR2 SYDVKM. Trimming cost V 2 bases and J 0 bases, with 8 bases left between them. The CDR3 runs 15 residues. CDR3 sequence reads: CASSLLRGAKNIQYF. CDR3 in DNA: TGTGCCAGCAGTTTACTTCGGGGAGCCAAAAACATTCAGTACTTC.